The present T cell receptor beta chain was sequenced within a study of T cell repertoires in cytomegalovirus infection. Study as a whole: Public TCR beta signatures provided an indication of both CMV infection and a matching HLA type. Study-wide results and limits: Across the ex vivo response, the dominant clonotypes were HLA-C-restricted CMV-specific TCR beta clonotypes.

The table lists this clonotype with a few counts. What it binds is unknown. Each CDR3 protein is one row after TCRdb ran MiXCR on the reads. There are fewer than 550,000 distinct CDR3 sequences in the sample; around 27% occur only once, and roughly 13% lies in the top ten. Deletions cut 1 base from V and 7 bases from J, with 28 bases between. The CDR3 loop spans 18 amino acids. Germline V lookup: CDR1 SQVTM, CDR2 ANQGSEA. This chain joins TRBV29-1 and TRBJ2-5; D may match TRBD1 or TRBD2 (5 bases each). Sequenced material: PBMCs. This receptor was identified in a human donor in good health (CMV status not recorded). Some clones in this sample may be carry-over from other donors' samples. CDR3 loop: CSVEVWVFEGSPGRTQYF. DNA of the CDR3: TGCAGCGTTGAAGTATGGGTATTCGAGGGGTCCCCGGGACGGACCCAGTACTTC. Supplemented by reference TRBV29-1 and TRBJ2-5, the full variable domain reads SAVISQKPSRDICQRGTSLTIQCQVDSQVTMMFWYRQQPGQSLTLIATANQGSEATYESGFVIDKFPISRPNLTFSTLTVSNMSPEDSSIYLCSVEVWVFEGSPGRTQYFGPGTRLLVL.